This TCR beta chain derives from a study of glioma-infiltrating T cells. Study findings and constraints: Tissue-blood divergence was below expectation in non-neoplastic patients, above in gliomas.

Concerning this clonotype: Its target is not known.

V was pared by 5 bases and J by 1 base, with 11 bases between. CDR1 is SQVTM and CDR2 is ANQGSEA in the germline V gene. The CDR3 length is 13 residues. The iRepertoire nested amplicon-rescue multiplex PCR amplified TCR alpha and beta CDR3s from RNA. From the multiplex PCR reads, TCRdb called clonotypes with MiXCR, one entry per CDR3 protein. Of approximately 100,000 distinct CDR3 sequences listed, about 30% are singletons. The receptor was isolated from a human donor with low-grade glioma or glioblastoma, undergoing nonglioma brain surgery, or in good health (not recorded which). The chain combines TRBV29-1 with TRBJ1-1; D may be TRBD1 (6 bases). The sequencing sample was made of glioma tissue, nonneoplastic brain tissue, or PBMCs (not recorded which). For the CDR3, the DNA is TGCAGCGTTCAGACAGGACGGAACACTGAAGCTTTCTTT. This codes for CSVQTGRNTEAFF.